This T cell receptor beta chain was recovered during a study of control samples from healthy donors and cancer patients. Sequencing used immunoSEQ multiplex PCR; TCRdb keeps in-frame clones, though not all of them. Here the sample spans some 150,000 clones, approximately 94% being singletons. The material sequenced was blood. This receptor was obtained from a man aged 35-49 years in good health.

The CDR3 region is CASSLSIKAGSTDTQYF. The DNA for the CDR3 is TGTGCCAGCAGTTTATCGATCAAAGCGGGGAGCACAGATACGCAGTATTTT. The chain joins TRBV27 to TRBJ2-3, with 7 bases aligning to TRBD2. The J segment lost 0 bases and the V segment lost 0 bases, leaving 6 bases of the junction unmatched. Germline V CDR1 and CDR2: MNHEY, SMNVEV (reference sequence). This CDR3 region has 17 residues.